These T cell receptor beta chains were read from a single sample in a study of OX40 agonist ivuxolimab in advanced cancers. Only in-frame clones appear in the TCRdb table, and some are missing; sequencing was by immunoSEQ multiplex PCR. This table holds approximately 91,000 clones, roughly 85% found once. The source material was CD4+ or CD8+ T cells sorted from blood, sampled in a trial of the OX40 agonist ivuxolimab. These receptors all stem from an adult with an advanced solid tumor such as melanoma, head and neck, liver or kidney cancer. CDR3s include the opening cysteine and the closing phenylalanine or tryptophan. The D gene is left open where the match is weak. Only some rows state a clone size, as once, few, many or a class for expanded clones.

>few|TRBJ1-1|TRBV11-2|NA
CASSPIQGLTEAFF
TGTGCCAGCAGCCCGATACAGGGTCTCACTGAAGCTTTCTTT
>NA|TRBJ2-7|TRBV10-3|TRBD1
CAISGRQGSGEQYF
TGTGCCATCAGTGGAAGACAGGGGTCGGGCGAGCAGTACTTC
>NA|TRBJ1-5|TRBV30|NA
CAWSGHFDQPQHF
TGTGCCTGGAGCGGGCATTTTGATCAGCCCCAGCATTTT
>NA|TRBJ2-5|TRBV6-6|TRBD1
CASSMGQGVSETQYF
TGTGCCAGCAGTATGGGACAGGGGGTGTCAGAGACCCAGTACTTC
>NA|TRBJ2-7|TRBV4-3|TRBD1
CASSRGQYSYEQYF
TGCGCCAGCAGTCGGGGACAGTACTCCTACGAGCAGTACTTC
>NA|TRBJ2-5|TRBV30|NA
CAWSVGRKTQYF
TGTGCCTGGAGTGTCGGGCGAAAGACCCAGTACTTC
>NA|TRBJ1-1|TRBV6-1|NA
CASTGHHEAFF
TGTGCCAGCACCGGGCATCATGAAGCTTTCTTT
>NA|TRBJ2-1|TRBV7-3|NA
CASSPQASDLNEQFF
TGTGCCAGCAGCCCCCAGGCTAGCGATCTCAATGAGCAGTTCTTC
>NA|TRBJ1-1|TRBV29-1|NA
CSVESHGIEAFF
TGCAGCGTTGAGTCCCACGGGATTGAAGCTTTCTTT
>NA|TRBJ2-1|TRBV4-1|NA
CASSRDNEQFF
TGCGCCAGCAGCCGAGACAATGAGCAGTTCTTC
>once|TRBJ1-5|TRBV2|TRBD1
CASSEQGARVNQPQHF
TGTGCCAGCAGTGAGCAGGGGGCGCGGGTCAATCAGCCCCAGCATTTT
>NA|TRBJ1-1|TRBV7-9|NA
CASSLVGNTEAFF
TGTGCCAGCAGCTTAGTCGGGAACACTGAAGCTTTCTTC
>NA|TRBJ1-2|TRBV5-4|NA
CASSFLPGARGYTF
TGTGCCAGCAGCTTTCTTCCGGGGGCGCGAGGCTACACCTTC